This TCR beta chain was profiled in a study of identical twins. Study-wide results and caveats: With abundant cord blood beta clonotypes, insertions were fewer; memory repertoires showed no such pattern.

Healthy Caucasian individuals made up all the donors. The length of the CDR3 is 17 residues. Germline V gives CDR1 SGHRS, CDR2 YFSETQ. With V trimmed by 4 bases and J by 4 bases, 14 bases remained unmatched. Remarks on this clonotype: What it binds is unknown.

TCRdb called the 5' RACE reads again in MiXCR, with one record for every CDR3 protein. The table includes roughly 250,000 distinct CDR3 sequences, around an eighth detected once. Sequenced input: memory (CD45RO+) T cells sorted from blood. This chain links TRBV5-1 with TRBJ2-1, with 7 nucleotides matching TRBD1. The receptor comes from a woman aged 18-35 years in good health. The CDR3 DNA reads TGCGCCAGCAGCCGTACGGCTCAGGGGGTGGGTTACAATGAGCAGTTCTTC. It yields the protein CASSRTAQGVGYNEQFF.